Below, 19 T cell receptor beta chains from the same sample are listed, as sequenced in a study of cytomegalovirus exposure and HLA in healthy donors. Use of 60 Vbeta and 13 Jbeta primers characterized the PCR. Only in-frame clones appear in the TCRdb table, and some are missing; sequencing was by immunoSEQ multiplex PCR. The sample lists about 220,000 clones; about 81% were seen once. The sample was PBMCs. Receptors originate from a man aged 40-55 years in good health and CMV-seropositive.

In nucleotides, the CDR3 is TGTGCCAGTAGTATAGGGACAGGTCCCGTCTACGAGCAGTACTTC. Its protein is CASSIGTGPVYEQYF. This rearrangement joins TRBV19 to TRBJ2-7; TRBD1 aligns across 7 bases. This CDR3 has 15 residues. With 1 base clipped from V and 3 bases from J, the junction kept 6 bases outside the gene matches. Germline V gene lookup returns CDR1 LNHDA and CDR2 SQIVND (reference sequence).

The rearrangement joins TRBV6-6 to TRBJ2-5; 9 bases align to TRBD2. This CDR3 region has 16 residues. The V gene's germline CDR1 is MNHNY and CDR2 SVGAGI (reference sequence). The V gene end was trimmed by 5 bases and the J gene end by 3 bases; junction bases not matched to a gene: 10. The CDR3 here is CASSKPLASGKETQYF. CDR3 DNA sequence: TGTGCCAGCAGTAAACCCCTGGCTAGCGGGAAAGAGACCCAGTACTTC.

DNA for the CDR3: TGCGCCAGCAGGTATCTAGCGGTCGGCTCCTACAATGAGCAGTTCTTC. This codes for CASRYLAVGSYNEQFF. The V and J genes are TRBV5-1 and TRBJ2-1, with TRBD2 matching over 7 bases. Germline V lookup: CDR1 SGHRS, CDR2 YFSETQ. V trimming: 5 bases; J trimming: 0 bases; junction bases outside the gene matches: 8. The CDR3 is made up of 16 amino acids.

This chain uses TRBV30 with TRBJ1-5, with a possible D match to TRBD1 (6 bases). The CDR3 covers 14 residues. The germline V gene has CDR1 GTSNPN and CDR2 SVGIG (reference sequence). V dropped 2 bases and J dropped 4 bases, with 12 bases sitting between them. This chain's CDR3 is CAWSPDRSNQPQHF. CDR3 DNA: TGTGCCTGGAGTCCCGACAGGAGTAATCAGCCCCAGCATTTT. The full variable domain, completed using reference TRBV30 and TRBJ1-5, is SQTIHQWPATLVQPVGSPLSLECTVEGTSNPNLYWYRQAAGRGLQLLFYSVGIGQISSEVPQNLSASRPQDRQFILSSKKLLLSDSGFYLCAWSPDRSNQPQHFGDGTRLSIL.

The rearrangement uses TRBV25-1 and TRBJ1-2; 8 bases are shared with TRBD1. V gave up 5 bases and J gave up 7 bases; unmatched junction bases: 3. CDR1 is MGHDK, CDR2 SYGVNS, per germline. This CDR3 has 12 residues. DNA for the CDR3: TGTGCCAGCAGTACAGGACAGGGTGGCTACACCTTC. Protein product: CASSTGQGGYTF.

Notes on this clone: Other DNA sequences in the sample encode the same CDR3. The chain is built from TRBV2 and TRBJ1-2; tentatively, D is TRBD1 (6 bases). Trimming removed 6 bases at V and 2 bases at J, with 7 bases between. From germline, CDR1 is SNHLY and CDR2 FYNNEI. CDR3 length equals 12 residues. The CDR3 here is CASSGQNYGYTF. CDR3 bases: TGTGCCAGCAGCGGACAGAACTATGGCTACACCTTC.

The chain joins TRBV18 to TRBJ1-4; weak D call: TRBD1 (5 bases). Germline V gene lookup returns CDR1 KGHSH and CDR2 LQKENI. This CDR3 has 14 amino acids. V was shortened by 5 bases and J by 7 bases, with 14 bases between the two germline ends. The chain's CDR3 is CASSAGLGGEKLFF. CDR3 DNA: TGTGCCAGCTCAGCGGGACTGGGTGGTGAAAAACTGTTTTTT.

This chain links TRBV18 with TRBJ2-7, with D perhaps matching TRBD2 (7 bases). The CDR3 loop spans 15 amino acids. V lost 3 bases to trimming and J lost 4 bases, with 16 bases between them. Per the germline V gene, CDR1 is KGHSH and CDR2 is LQKENI. The CDR3 bases are TGTGCCAGCTCACCGAAGGGGGGAGGGAATTACGAGCAGTACTTC. This gives the protein CASSPKGGGNYEQYF.

This chain links TRBV21-1 with TRBJ1-6. TRBV21-1 is assigned pseudogene status. This CDR3 contains 16 residues. CDR3 residues: CASSTNTGDRNSPLHF. In DNA form, the CDR3 reads TGTGCCAGCAGCACGAACACGGGGGACCGAAATTCACCCCTCCACTTT.

J is TRBJ2-1 and V is TRBV6-5; perhaps TRBD1 as D (6 bases). V gave up 0 bases and J gave up 8 bases, with 8 bases separating them. The CDR3 spans 13 residues. CDR1 MNHEY and CDR2 SVGAGI come from the germline V gene. The CDR3 nucleotides are TGTGCCAGCAGTTACTCGAGGGGGTATGAGCAGTTCTTC. Its translation is CASSYSRGYEQFF.

The V gene is TRBV25-1, the J gene TRBJ1-1; D is unresolved. CDR3 size: 13 residues. The germline V and J ends were trimmed by 2 bases and 7 bases, with 11 bases remaining between them. Germline CDR1 is MGHDK and CDR2 is SYGVNS. CDR3 DNA sequence: TGTGCCAGCAGTGAACCCAAAAACTTTGAAGCTTTCTTT. It specifies CASSEPKNFEAFF.

The chain links TRBV7-9 to TRBJ2-1, with 12 bases aligning to TRBD2. From germline, CDR1 is SEHNR and CDR2 FQNEAQ (reference sequence). Losses at the gene ends were 4 bases for V and 10 bases for J; bases not matched to a gene: 2. The CDR3 has 13 amino acids. The CDR3 nucleotides are TGTGCCAGCAGCTGGACTAGCGGGAACGAGCAGTTCTTC. Translated: CASSWTSGNEQFF.

V gene TRBV10-3 combines with J gene TRBJ2-7, with 13 positions matching TRBD2. In germline, CDR1 is ENHRY, CDR2 SYGVKD. The ends lost 10 bases at V and 3 bases at J; junction bases unmatched: 9. The CDR3 length is 15 residues. CDR3 nucleotides: TGTGCCAACCCTAGGACTAGCGGGAGCCGCTACGAGCAGTACGTC. The encoded protein is CANPRTSGSRYEQYV.

V usage is TRBV4-1 and J usage is TRBJ2-1, with D maybe TRBD2 (5 bases). The V and J ends lost 2 bases and 5 bases respectively, with 10 bases between them. The CDR3 sequence is 14 residues long. Germline V gives CDR1 MGHRA, CDR2 YSYEKL. CDR3 sequence: CASSQPSGNNEQFF. CDR3 nucleotides: TGCGCCAGCAGCCAACCCAGCGGTAACAATGAGCAGTTCTTC.

This clone occurred a few times. The chain links TRBV5-1 to TRBJ1-1, with 7 bases matching TRBD1. The CDR3 spans 14 residues. CDR1 and CDR2 from the germline V gene are SGHRS and YFSETQ. V shed 5 bases, J shed 0 bases, and the junction held 4 bases outside the gene matches. The CDR3 region is CASRKGTVNTEAFF. The CDR3 nucleotides are TGCGCCAGCAGGAAGGGGACAGTGAACACTGAAGCTTTCTTT.

This chain connects TRBV19 to TRBJ1-5, with a possible D match to TRBD1 (5 bases). There are 13 residues in the CDR3. The V end was cut by 6 bases, the J end by 7 bases, with 13 bases between. Germline V gene lookup returns CDR1 LNHDA and CDR2 SQIVND (reference sequence). The CDR3 DNA is TGTGCCAGTAGCCAGGGCCCCTCACAGCCCCAGCATTTT. Amino acid sequence: CASSQGPSQPQHF. The entire variable domain, with the rest obtained from reference TRBV19 and TRBJ1-5, is as follows: DGGITQSPKYLFRKEGQNVTLSCEQNLNHDAMYWYRQDPGQGLRLIYYSQIVNDFQKGDIAEGYSVSREKKESFPLTVTSAQKNPTAFYLCASSQGPSQPQHFGDGTRLSIL.

The chain couples TRBV5-4 to TRBJ2-1, with 7 bases aligning to TRBD2. Trimming took 5 bases from V and 10 from J; bases not matched to a gene: 9. The CDR3 length is 13 residues. Germline CDR1 reads SGHNT; CDR2 reads YYREEE (reference sequence). CDR3 nucleotide sequence: TGTGCCAGCAGTCGCCTTGAGGGAGGGGAGCAGTTCTTC. As protein: CASSRLEGGEQFF.

This clone has just one count. Its ends do not fully match the called genes, so a read error is possible. V usage is TRBV5-1 and J usage is TRBJ2-1; TRBD2 matches at 11 bases. The CDR3 has 17 residues. Germline V gene lookup returns CDR1 SGHRS and CDR2 YFSETQ. As DNA, the CDR3 is TGCGCCAGCAGCTTGGAGGGGCTAGCGGGAGGTTACATTGAGCAGTTCTTC. Its translation is CASSLEGLAGGYIEQFF. Filled out from reference TRBV5-1 and TRBJ2-1, the complete variable domain reads KAGVTQTPRYLIKTRGQQVTLSCSPISGHRSVSWYQQTPGQGLQFLFEYFSETQRNKGNFPGRFSGRQFSNSRSEMNVSTLELGDSALYLCASSLEGLAGGYIEQFFGPGTRLTVL.

The V and J genes are TRBV7-9 and TRBJ2-7; 9 positions match TRBD2. Looked up from germline, CDR1 is SEHNR and CDR2 is FQNEAQ (reference sequence). The CDR3 is 16 amino acids. V gave up 1 base and J gave up 5 bases; unmatched junction bases: 9. CDR3 region: CASSLGASGKPDEQYF. The CDR3 bases are TGTGCCAGCAGCTTAGGGGCTAGCGGGAAGCCCGACGAGCAGTACTTC.